The 21 T cell receptor beta chains below come from one sample, sequenced in a study of CD4 and CD8 cells across lung adenocarcinoma regions. TCRdb reprocessed the PCR reads via MiXCR and lists one record per CDR3 protein. This table holds thousands of distinct CDR3 sequences, approximately 50% found once. The sample comprised CD8+ T cells from the center of a lung tumor. Receptor source: a female donor with lung adenocarcinoma. The CD4 and CD8 labels of this study may be unreliable.

This clonotype is termed hyperexpanded (1% or more). V usage is TRBV6-1 and J usage is TRBJ2-1; D is possibly TRBD2 (5 bases). The CDR3 spans 16 residues. Germline CDR1 is MNHNS and CDR2 is SASEGT. V gave up 0 bases and J gave up 0 bases, with 9 bases separating them. The CDR3 reads CASSEARGFSYNEQFF. CDR3 DNA sequence: TGTGCCAGCAGTGAAGCTCGAGGGTTCTCCTACAATGAGCAGTTCTTC.

In this sample, this clonotype is medium-sized. The rearrangement uses TRBV7-3 and TRBJ2-7; D is possibly TRBD1 (5 bases). This CDR3 has 15 amino acids. The V and J ends lost 5 bases and 3 bases respectively, with 17 bases between them. Germline loops: CDR1 SGHTA, CDR2 FQGTGA. DNA of the CDR3: TGTGCCAGCAGCCCCTCCTTCGGGCAGGGCTACGAGCAGTACTTC. It yields the protein CASSPSFGQGYEQYF.

For this clonotype: This could be a read error, since a much larger clone is one nucleotide away. The rearrangement uses TRBV6-1 and TRBJ2-1; D possibly corresponds to TRBD2 (6 bases). In germline, CDR1 is MNHNS, CDR2 SASEGT. V was shortened by 5 bases and J by 13 bases, with 15 bases between the two germline ends. The CDR3 runs 12 residues. The DNA of the CDR3 is TGTGCCAGCAGTCCACTACGGGGGACCCAGTTCTTC. This gives the protein CASSPLRGTQFF.

By share, this clonotype ranks as hyperexpanded. The V call is TRBV12-3 or TRBV12-4, the J call TRBJ2-3; the D gene is possibly TRBD2 (7 bases). Trimming removed 3 bases at V and 5 bases at J, with 12 bases between. The CDR3 runs to 14 residues. CDR3 nucleotides: TGTGCCAGCAGTTTTGGGGGGGCTGGAGATACGCAGTATTTT. Translated: CASSFGGAGDTQYF.

This clonotype was detected a few times. This chain connects TRBV6-6 to TRBJ2-5; 9 bases line up with TRBD1. Trimming cost V 6 bases and J 1 base; bases outside gene matches: 3. The CDR3 sequence is 14 residues long. Per the germline V gene, CDR1 is MNHNY and CDR2 is SVGAGI (reference sequence). CDR3 residues: CASRWTGAQETQYF. CDR3 in DNA: TGTGCCAGCAGGTGGACAGGGGCCCAAGAGACCCAGTACTTC.

V and J are TRBV7-3 and TRBJ1-1; a possible D gene is TRBD1 (6 bases). Germline V gene sequence: CDR1 SGHTA, CDR2 FQGTGA. Trimming removed 5 bases from V and 0 bases from J, with 19 bases in between. The CDR3 spans 17 residues. This CDR3 reads CASSAWDTTGLNTEAFF. DNA of the CDR3: TGTGCCAGCAGCGCTTGGGACACGACAGGCTTGAACACTGAAGCTTTCTTT.

In this sample, this clonotype turned up a few times. Possible read error: a much larger clone is one base away. V and J are TRBV7-6 and TRBJ2-1, with 10 bases that match TRBD2. The J call is in doubt because the DNA end fits TRBJ2-7 better. This CDR3 is 16 amino acids long. CDR1 is SGHVS, CDR2 FNYEAQ, per germline. For the CDR3, the DNA is TGTGCCAGCAGCCCCGGGACTAGCGATGGGTTCAATGAGCAGTACTTC. Translated, it gives CASSPGTSDGFNEQYF.

This clonotype was observed at least ten times. V usage is TRBV7-9 and J usage is TRBJ2-7; 11 bases fit TRBD2. The ends lost 5 bases at V and 2 bases at J; junction bases unmatched: 17. The length of the CDR3 is 19 residues. CDR1 SEHNR and CDR2 FQNEAQ come from the germline V gene (reference sequence). The CDR3 DNA reads TGTGCCAGCAGCCCCCTCGTAGCGGGAGGGCCCCGTTCCCCCTACGAGCAGTACTTC. Residues: CASSPLVAGGPRSPYEQYF.

This clonotype was picked up many times. The CDR3 sequence: CASSFNGVKFF. CDR3 sequence (DNA): TGTGCCAGCAGTTTCAACGGGGTTAAGTTCTTC. The chain couples TRBV6-5 to TRBJ2-1, with TRBD2 as a possible D gene (5 bases). V was cut by 4 bases and J by 14 bases, with 12 bases left in between. Germline CDR1 is MNHEY and CDR2 is SVGAGI. This CDR3 has 11 amino acids.

This clonotype was seen at least ten times. The V and J genes are TRBV5-1 and TRBJ2-7; TRBD2 agrees at 12 bases. V dropped 3 bases and J dropped 6; count of bases not matched to a gene: 13. Germline V gene data show CDR1 as SGHRS and CDR2 as YFSETQ. This CDR3 has 17 amino acids. The CDR3 DNA is TGCGCCAGCAGCTGGGCCATGACTAGCGGGGGATCAGTCGAGCAGTACTTC. It translates to CASSWAMTSGGSVEQYF.

In its sample, this clonotype was seen a few times. The chain couples TRBV12-3 or TRBV12-4 to TRBJ2-4, with D unclear. The ends were cut back, 2 bases at V and 0 bases at J, with 5 bases in the middle. This CDR3 is built from 14 residues. CDR3 region: CASSLSGAKNIQYF. The CDR3 nucleotides read TGTGCCAGCAGTTTATCAGGAGCCAAAAACATTCAGTACTTC.

This clonotype was seen a handful of times. CDR3 DNA sequence: TGTGCCAGCAGCATCCCGGGACAGGGGTCTGAGCAGTACTTC. This codes for CASSIPGQGSEQYF. This chain connects TRBV7-9 to TRBJ2-5; 10 bases are a match to TRBD1. Germline assignment: CDR1 SEHNR and CDR2 FQNEAQ (reference sequence). The CDR3 covers 14 residues. With 5 bases clipped from V and 11 bases from J, the junction kept 11 bases outside the gene matches.

The rearrangement links TRBV10-3 to TRBJ1-1, with TRBD1 as a possible D gene (5 bases). V was cut by 11 bases and J by 2 bases, with 12 bases left in between. CDR1 ENHRY and CDR2 SYGVKD come from the germline V gene. The CDR3 consists of 12 residues. CDR3 in DNA: TGTGCCCATCGACAGCCTAACACTGAAGCTTTCTTT. Its protein is CAHRQPNTEAFF.

The chain recombines TRBV6-1 with TRBJ1-6; perhaps TRBD1 as D (6 bases). This CDR3 is 16 amino acids long. Trimming removed 2 bases from V and 7 bases from J, with 15 bases in between. In germline, CDR1 is MNHNS, CDR2 SASEGT. The CDR3 protein is CASSETPDRPNSPLHF. CDR3 in DNA: TGTGCCAGCAGTGAAACCCCAGACAGGCCGAATTCACCCCTCCACTTT.

This chain connects TRBV12-3 or TRBV12-4 to TRBJ2-1; the D gene is possibly TRBD1 (6 bases). This CDR3 contains 14 residues. The ends were cut back, 5 bases at V and 5 bases at J, with 13 bases in the middle. The CDR3 DNA follows: TGTGCCAGCAGTCCCCAACAGGGAAACAATGAGCAGTTCTTC. It is translated as CASSPQQGNNEQFF.

In its sample, this clonotype was seen a few times. This chain joins TRBV7-9 and TRBJ2-2, with 7 bases lining up with TRBD2. The CDR3 sequence is 17 residues long. Trimming took 1 base from V and 1 from J; bases not matched to a gene: 6. CDR1 is SEHNR and CDR2 is FQNEAQ in the germline V gene (reference sequence). This chain's CDR3 is CASSLVAGALNTGELFF. The DNA of the CDR3 is TGTGCCAGCAGCTTAGTGGCGGGAGCGTTGAACACCGGGGAGCTGTTTTTT.

The chain uses TRBV27 and TRBJ2-3; D uncertain. Germline assignment: CDR1 MNHEY and CDR2 SMNVEV (reference sequence). The CDR3 is made up of 13 amino acids. The germline V and J ends were trimmed by 11 bases and 12 bases, with 24 bases remaining between them. The CDR3 region has the DNA TGTGCCTGGGGTCCGTCTGCCAAGAATATTCAGTATTTT. This translates into CAWGPSAKNIQYF.

In its sample, this clonotype was seen a few times. A read error is possible here, since a much larger clone lies one base away. The CDR3 nucleotides are TGTGCCAGCAGCTTAGTTCCCAGCGGGGACATACGGGGAGAGCAGTTCTTC. Protein sequence: CASSLVPSGDIRGEQFF. The rearrangement uses TRBV7-2 and TRBJ2-1; tentatively, D is TRBD2 (7 bases). This CDR3 has 17 amino acids. V shed 1 base and J shed 10 bases, with 23 bases lying between them. CDR1 is SGHTA, CDR2 FQGNSA, per germline.

Remarks on this clonotype: At one end, the junction sequence differs from germline, possibly due to a read error. The chain employs TRBV6-4 and TRBJ2-3, with TRBD2 as a possible D gene (5 bases). In germline, CDR1 is MRHNA, CDR2 SNTAGT. This CDR3 has 16 amino acids. The DNA of the CDR3 is TGTGCCAGCAGGGACTCTCCCGGGCCTAGCACAGAGACGCAGTATTTT. It is translated as CASRDSPGPSTETQYF.

The rearrangement uses TRBV27 and TRBJ2-1; D may be TRBD2 (6 bases). The J call may be in error: the DNA end matches TRBJ2-7 better. Germline CDR1 and CDR2: MNHEY and SMNVEV (reference sequence). The CDR3 length is 14 residues. CDR3 bases: TGTGCCAGCAGTTTAGACCCGGGAGCCTACGAGCAGTACTTC. It specifies CASSLDPGAYEQYF.

By sample fraction, this clonotype is medium-sized. The chain employs TRBV7-2 and TRBJ2-7, with 7 nucleotides matching TRBD2. Germline CDR1 reads SGHTA; CDR2 reads FQGNSA. The CDR3 loop spans 17 amino acids. V shed 5 bases and J 3 bases; nucleotides not matched to a gene: 16. The CDR3 protein is CASSGSPEAGTGYEQYF. CDR3 sequence (DNA): TGTGCCAGCAGCGGATCCCCGGAAGCGGGAACAGGCTACGAGCAGTACTTC.